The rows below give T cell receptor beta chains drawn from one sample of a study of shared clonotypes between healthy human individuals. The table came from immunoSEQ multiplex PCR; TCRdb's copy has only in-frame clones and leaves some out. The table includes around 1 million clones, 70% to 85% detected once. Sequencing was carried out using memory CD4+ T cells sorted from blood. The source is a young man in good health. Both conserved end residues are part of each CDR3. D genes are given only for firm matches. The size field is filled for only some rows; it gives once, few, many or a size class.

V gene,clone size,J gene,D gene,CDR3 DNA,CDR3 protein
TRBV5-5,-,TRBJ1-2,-,TGTGCCAGCAGCTTGTCAACAGGGTCCTATGGCTACACCTTC,CASSLSTGSYGYTF
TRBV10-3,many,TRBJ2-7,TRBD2,TGTGCCACCACTAGCGGGGGTTTAGACGAGCAGTACTTC,CATTSGGLDEQYF
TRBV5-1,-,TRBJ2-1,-,TGCGCCAGCAGCTTGGCTTCGACGGGGCAGGGGGAGCAGTTCTTC,CASSLASTGQGEQFF
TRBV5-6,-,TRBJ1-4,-,TGTGCCAGCAGCCCCACAGGGTTAGCTAATGAAAAACTGTTTTTT,CASSPTGLANEKLFF
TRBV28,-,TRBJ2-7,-,TGTGCCAGCAGTTTATTGCTCCTAGGGGCCTACGAGCAGTACTTC,CASSLLLLGAYEQYF
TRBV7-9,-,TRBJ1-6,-,TGTGCCAGCAGCTCCGTCTCTGCGTCACCCCTCCACTTT,CASSSVSASPLHF
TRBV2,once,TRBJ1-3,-,TGTGCCAGCAGTGTTATCGGCCACTCTGGAAACACCATATATTTT,CASSVIGHSGNTIYF
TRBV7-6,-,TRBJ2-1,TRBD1,TGTGCCAGCAGCTTGGGGACAGCCTACAATGAGCAGTTCTTC,CASSLGTAYNEQFF
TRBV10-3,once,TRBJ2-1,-,TGTGCCATCAGTGGGACGGCCGAGGGTGAGCAGTTCTTC,CAISGTAEGEQFF
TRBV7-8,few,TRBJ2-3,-,TGTGCCAGCAGCTTAGCCGACCCACCCACAGATACGCAGTATTTT,CASSLADPPTDTQYF
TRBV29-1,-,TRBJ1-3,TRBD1,TGCAGCGTTATACAGGGGACTGGAAACACCATATATTTT,CSVIQGTGNTIYF
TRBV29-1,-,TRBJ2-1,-,TGCAGCGTTGAATCGGCCAATGAGCAGTTCTTC,CSVESANEQFF
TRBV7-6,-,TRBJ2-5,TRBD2,TGTGCCAGCAGCCCAGGACTAGCGGCGTCAGGGACCCAGTACTTC,CASSPGLAASGTQYF
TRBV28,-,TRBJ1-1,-,TGTGCCAGCCGGGAAACAAGGATCACTGAAGCTTTCTTT,CASRETRITEAFF
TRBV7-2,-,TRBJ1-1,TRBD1,TGTGCCAGCAGCCGAACAGGGGGCACTGAAGCTTTCTTT,CASSRTGGTEAFF
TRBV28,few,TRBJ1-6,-,TGTGCCAGCAGACCCCGGCCTGCCTATTCACCCCTCCACTTT,CASRPRPAYSPLHF
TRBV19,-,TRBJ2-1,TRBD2,TGTGCCAGTAGCCCCGGATGGGGGGGGAGGGACAATGAGCAGTTCTTC,CASSPGWGGRDNEQFF
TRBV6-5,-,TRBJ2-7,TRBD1,TGTGCCAGCAGCGTCGTGACAGGGGGTTATGAGCAGTACTTC,CASSVVTGGYEQYF
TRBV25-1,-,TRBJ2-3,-,TGTGCCAGCAGCCTTGGGCCAGGGAGCACAGATACGCAGTATTTT,CASSLGPGSTDTQYF
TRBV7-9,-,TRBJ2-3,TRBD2,TGTGCCAGCAGCTCTATTTGGGGCCTAGCGGGAGTAAGCACAGATACGCAGTATTTT,CASSSIWGLAGVSTDTQYF
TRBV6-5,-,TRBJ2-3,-,TGTGCCAGCAGTTACTCGGGGGAACCCACAGATACGCAGTATTTT,CASSYSGEPTDTQYF
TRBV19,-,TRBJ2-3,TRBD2,TGTGCCAGTAGTATTAGCGGGAGTAGCACAGATACGCAGTATTTT,CASSISGSSTDTQYF
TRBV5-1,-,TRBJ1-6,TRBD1,TGCGCCAGCAGCCTGGGGGACAGGCCTAATTCACCCCTCCACTTT,CASSLGDRPNSPLHF
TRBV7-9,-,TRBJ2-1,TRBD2,TGTGCCAGCAGCTCGGGACTAGCGGGAGCTGAGCAGTTCTTC,CASSSGLAGAEQFF
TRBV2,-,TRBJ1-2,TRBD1,TGTGCCAGCAGCGGTACGGGGACAGGGGTATATGGCTACACCTTC,CASSGTGTGVYGYTF
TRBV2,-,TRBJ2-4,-,TGTGCCAGCAGTGAACAGGGTAGAACCAAAAACATTCAGTACTTC,CASSEQGRTKNIQYF
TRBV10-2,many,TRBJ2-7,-,TGCGCCACCCTCCGGGGGCTAGCTGGTGAGCAGTACTTC,CATLRGLAGEQYF
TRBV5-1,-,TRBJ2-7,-,TGCGCCAGCAGCTTACAGGGTCCTCACTACGAGCAGTACTTC,CASSLQGPHYEQYF
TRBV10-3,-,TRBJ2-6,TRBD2,TGTGCCATCAGTGATGGACTAGCGGGAGGTCCTGGGGCCAACGTCCTGACTTTC,CAISDGLAGGPGANVLTF